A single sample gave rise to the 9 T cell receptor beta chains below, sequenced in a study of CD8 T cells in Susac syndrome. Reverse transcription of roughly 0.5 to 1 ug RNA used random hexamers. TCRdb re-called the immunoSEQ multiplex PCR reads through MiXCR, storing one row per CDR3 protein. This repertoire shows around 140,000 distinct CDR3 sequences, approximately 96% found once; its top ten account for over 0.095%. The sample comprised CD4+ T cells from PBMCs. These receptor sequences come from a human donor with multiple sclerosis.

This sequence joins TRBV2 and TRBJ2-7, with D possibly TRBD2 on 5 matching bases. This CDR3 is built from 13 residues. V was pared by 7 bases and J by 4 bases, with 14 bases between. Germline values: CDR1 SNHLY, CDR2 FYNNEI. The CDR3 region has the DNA TGTGCCAGCACCGGAGGACTGACTTACGAGCAGTACTTC. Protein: CASTGGLTYEQYF. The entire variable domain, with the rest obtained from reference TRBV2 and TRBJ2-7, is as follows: EPEVTQTPSHQVTQMGQEVILRCVPISNHLYFYWYRQILGQKVEFLVSFYNNEISEKSEIFDDQFSVERPDGSNFTLKIRSTKLEDSAMYFCASTGGLTYEQYFGPGTRLTVT.

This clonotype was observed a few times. For the CDR3, the DNA is TGCAGCGCTGTAACTGGGAGCTCCTACAATGAGCAGTTCTTC. Translating gives CSAVTGSSYNEQFF. The rearrangement joins TRBV29-1 to TRBJ2-1, with D possibly being TRBD2 (5 bases). Trimming took 7 bases from V and 0 from J, leaving 13 bases between them. Germline V gene data show CDR1 as SQVTM and CDR2 as ANQGSEA. The CDR3 contains 14 residues.

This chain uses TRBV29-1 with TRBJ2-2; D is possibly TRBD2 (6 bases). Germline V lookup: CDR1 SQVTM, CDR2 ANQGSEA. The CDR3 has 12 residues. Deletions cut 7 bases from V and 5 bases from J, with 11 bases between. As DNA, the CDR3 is TGCAGCGCTGGGGGAGGTACCGGGGAGCTGTTTTTT. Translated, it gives CSAGGGTGELFF.

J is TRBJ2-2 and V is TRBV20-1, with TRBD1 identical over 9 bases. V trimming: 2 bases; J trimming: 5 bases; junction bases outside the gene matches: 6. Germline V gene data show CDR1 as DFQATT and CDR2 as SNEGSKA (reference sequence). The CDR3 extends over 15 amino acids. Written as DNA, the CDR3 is TGCAGTGCTAGACCCCCCGGGACAGGGACCGGGGAGCTGTTTTTT. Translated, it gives CSARPPGTGTGELFF.

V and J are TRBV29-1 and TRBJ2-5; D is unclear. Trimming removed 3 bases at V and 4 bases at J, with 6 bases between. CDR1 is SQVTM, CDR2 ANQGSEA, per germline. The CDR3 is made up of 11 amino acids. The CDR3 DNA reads TGCAGCGTTGATCTCGCAGAGACCCAGTACTTC. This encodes CSVDLAETQYF.

CDR3 amino acids: CASSRFEKLFF. The DNA of the CDR3 is TGTGCCAGCAGCCGTTTTGAAAAACTGTTTTTT. The chain combines TRBV3-1 with TRBJ1-4; the D is unclear. The germline V gene encodes CDR1 LGHDT and CDR2 YNNKEL (reference sequence). The CDR3 is 11 residues long. Trimming took off 4 bases at V and 7 bases at J, with 4 bases between the two ends.

CDR3 residues: CATSDSPGLKSEQFF. CDR3 nucleotide sequence: TGTGCCACCAGTGATAGTCCGGGACTTAAAAGTGAGCAGTTCTTC. V is TRBV24-1 and J is TRBJ2-1; D perhaps matches TRBD2 (6 bases). V was shortened by 3 bases and J by 9 bases, with 17 bases between the two germline ends. The CDR3 contains 15 residues. Germline CDR1 and CDR2: KGHDR and SFDVKD.

CDR3 loop: CSVRSPVRYGYTF. DNA for the CDR3: TGCAGCGTAAGGTCCCCTGTGCGCTATGGCTACACCTTC. V and J are TRBV29-1 and TRBJ1-2; no firm D call. CDR1 and CDR2 from the germline V gene are SQVTM and ANQGSEA. The V end was cut by 6 bases, the J end by 4 bases, with 15 bases between. CDR3 length: 13 amino acids.

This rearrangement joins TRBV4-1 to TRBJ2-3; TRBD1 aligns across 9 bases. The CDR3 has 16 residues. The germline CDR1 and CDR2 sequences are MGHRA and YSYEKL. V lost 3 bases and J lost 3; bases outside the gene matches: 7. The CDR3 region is CASSQAGTGITDTQYF. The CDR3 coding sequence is TGCGCCAGCAGCCAGGCCGGGACAGGGATAACAGATACGCAGTATTTT.